This T cell receptor beta chain was sequenced in a study of cytomegalovirus exposure and HLA in healthy donors. With regard to this clone: Its antigen is as yet unknown. Within the sample, other DNA sequences also encode this same CDR3.

This PCR relied on a set of 60 Vbeta primers and 13 Jbeta primers. Sequenced by immunoSEQ multiplex PCR; TCRdb stores in-frame clones only, minus some. The table has some 140,000 clones, approximately 80% seen once; the top ten hold 8.8%. Study outcomes and limitations: A later analysis linked roughly 17,000 TCR beta sequences to HLA alleles at 0.05 false discovery rate. Analysis was carried out at a later point, and it linked a missense DCLRE1C variant to TCR beta V- and J-gene trimming. Sequences of the TCR beta chain were said to predict the HLA-A and HLA-B alleles of most subjects accurately. Clonal expansion, a later analysis showed, was greater in HLA-associated TCR beta chains than in equally common others.

Germline V lookup: CDR1 MDHEN, CDR2 SYDVKM. The CDR3 has 16 amino acids. V gave up 2 bases and J gave up 7 bases; unmatched junction bases: 9. The genes are TRBV28 and TRBJ2-7; 12 bases align to TRBD2. The sequenced sample was PBMCs. The receptor was derived from a woman aged 45-65 years in good health and CMV-seropositive. The CDR3 loop reads CASSLTSGGYPHEQYF. CDR3 DNA: TGTGCCAGCAGTTTAACTAGCGGGGGGTATCCCCATGAGCAGTACTTC.